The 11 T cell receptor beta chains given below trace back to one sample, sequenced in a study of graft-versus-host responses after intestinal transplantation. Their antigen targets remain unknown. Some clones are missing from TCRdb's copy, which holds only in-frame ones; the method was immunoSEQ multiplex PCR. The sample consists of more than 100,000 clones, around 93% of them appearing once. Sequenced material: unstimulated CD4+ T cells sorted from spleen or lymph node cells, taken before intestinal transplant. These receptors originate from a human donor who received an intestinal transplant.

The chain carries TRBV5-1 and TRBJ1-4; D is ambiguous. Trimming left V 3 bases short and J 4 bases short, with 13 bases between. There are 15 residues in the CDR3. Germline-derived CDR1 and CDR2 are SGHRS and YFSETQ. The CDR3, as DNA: TGCGCCAGCAGCTCTTTGGACGGTGGTAATGAAAAACTGTTTTTT. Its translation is CASSSLDGGNEKLFF.

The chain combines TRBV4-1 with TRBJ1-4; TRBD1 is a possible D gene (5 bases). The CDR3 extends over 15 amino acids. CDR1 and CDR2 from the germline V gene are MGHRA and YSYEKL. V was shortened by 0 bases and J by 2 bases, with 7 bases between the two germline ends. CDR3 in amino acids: CASSQEGGTNEKLFF. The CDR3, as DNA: TGCGCCAGCAGCCAAGAGGGGGGGACTAATGAAAAACTGTTTTTT.

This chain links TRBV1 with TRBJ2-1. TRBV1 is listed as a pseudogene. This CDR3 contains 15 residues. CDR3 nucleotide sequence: TGCACCAGGGGGTGTGGCCCCCCATATTGCAATGAGCAGTTCTTC. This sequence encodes CTRGCGPPYCNEQFF.

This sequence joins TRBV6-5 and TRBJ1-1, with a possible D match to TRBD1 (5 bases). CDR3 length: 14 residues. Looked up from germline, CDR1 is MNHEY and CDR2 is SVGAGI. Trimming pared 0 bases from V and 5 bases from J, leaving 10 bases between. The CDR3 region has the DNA TGTGCCAGCAGTTACTCAGGGGCAAGGACTGAAGCTTTCTTT. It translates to CASSYSGARTEAFF.

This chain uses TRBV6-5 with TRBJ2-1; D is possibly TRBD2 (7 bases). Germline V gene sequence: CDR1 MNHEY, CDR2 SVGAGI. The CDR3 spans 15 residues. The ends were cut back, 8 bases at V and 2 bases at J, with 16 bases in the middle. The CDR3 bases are TGTGCCAGCGGGAGGGGGGGCATCCCCTACAATGAGCAGTTCTTC. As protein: CASGRGGIPYNEQFF.

The CDR3 here is CASSGGRTGTRPQHF. CDR3 coding DNA: TGTGCCAGCAGCGGAGGTCGGACGGGTACGCGGCCCCAGCATTTT. The gene calls are TRBV5-8 and TRBJ1-5; D is undetermined. The germline V and J ends were trimmed by 4 bases and 9 bases, with 20 bases remaining between them. CDR1 is SGHTS and CDR2 is YDEGEE in the germline V gene. The CDR3 length is 15 residues.

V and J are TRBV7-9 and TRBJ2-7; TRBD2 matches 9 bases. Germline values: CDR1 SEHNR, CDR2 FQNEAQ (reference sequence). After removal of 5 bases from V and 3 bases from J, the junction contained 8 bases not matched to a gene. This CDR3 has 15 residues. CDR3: CASSETSGVSYEQYF. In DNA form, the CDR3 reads TGTGCCAGCAGCGAGACTAGCGGAGTAAGCTACGAGCAGTACTTC.

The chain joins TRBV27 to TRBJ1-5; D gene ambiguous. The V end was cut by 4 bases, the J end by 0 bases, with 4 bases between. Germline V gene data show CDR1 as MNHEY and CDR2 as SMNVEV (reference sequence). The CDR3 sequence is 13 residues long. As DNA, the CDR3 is TGTGCCAGCAGTTGGGATAGCAATCAGCCCCAGCATTTT. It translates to CASSWDSNQPQHF.

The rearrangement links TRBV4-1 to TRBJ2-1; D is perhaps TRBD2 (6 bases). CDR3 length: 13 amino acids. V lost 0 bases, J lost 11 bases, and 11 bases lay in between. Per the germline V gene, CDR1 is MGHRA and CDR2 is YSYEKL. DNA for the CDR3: TGCGCCAGCAGCCAAGAACTGGGGAGGAAGCAGTTCTTC. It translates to CASSQELGRKQFF.

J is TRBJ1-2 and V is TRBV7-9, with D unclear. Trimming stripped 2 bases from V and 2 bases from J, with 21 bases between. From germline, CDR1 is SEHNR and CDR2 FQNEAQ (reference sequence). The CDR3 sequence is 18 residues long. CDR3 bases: TGTGCCAGCAGCTTAACCCCCCAGGCAGGATCCATCAACTATGGCTACACCTTC. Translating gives CASSLTPQAGSINYGYTF. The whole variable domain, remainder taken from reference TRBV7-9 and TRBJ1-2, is DTGVSQNPRHKITKRGQNVTFRCDPISEHNRLYWYRQTLGQGPEFLTYFQNEAQLEKSRLLSDRFSAERPKGSFSTLEIQRTEQGDSAMYLCASSLTPQAGSINYGYTFGSGTRLTVV.

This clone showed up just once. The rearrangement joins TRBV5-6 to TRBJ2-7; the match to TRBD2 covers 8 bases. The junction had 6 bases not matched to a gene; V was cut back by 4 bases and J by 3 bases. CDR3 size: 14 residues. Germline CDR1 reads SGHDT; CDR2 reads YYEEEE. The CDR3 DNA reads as TGTGCCAGCAGCCTGGGACTAGACGACTACGAGCAGTACTTC. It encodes CASSLGLDDYEQYF.